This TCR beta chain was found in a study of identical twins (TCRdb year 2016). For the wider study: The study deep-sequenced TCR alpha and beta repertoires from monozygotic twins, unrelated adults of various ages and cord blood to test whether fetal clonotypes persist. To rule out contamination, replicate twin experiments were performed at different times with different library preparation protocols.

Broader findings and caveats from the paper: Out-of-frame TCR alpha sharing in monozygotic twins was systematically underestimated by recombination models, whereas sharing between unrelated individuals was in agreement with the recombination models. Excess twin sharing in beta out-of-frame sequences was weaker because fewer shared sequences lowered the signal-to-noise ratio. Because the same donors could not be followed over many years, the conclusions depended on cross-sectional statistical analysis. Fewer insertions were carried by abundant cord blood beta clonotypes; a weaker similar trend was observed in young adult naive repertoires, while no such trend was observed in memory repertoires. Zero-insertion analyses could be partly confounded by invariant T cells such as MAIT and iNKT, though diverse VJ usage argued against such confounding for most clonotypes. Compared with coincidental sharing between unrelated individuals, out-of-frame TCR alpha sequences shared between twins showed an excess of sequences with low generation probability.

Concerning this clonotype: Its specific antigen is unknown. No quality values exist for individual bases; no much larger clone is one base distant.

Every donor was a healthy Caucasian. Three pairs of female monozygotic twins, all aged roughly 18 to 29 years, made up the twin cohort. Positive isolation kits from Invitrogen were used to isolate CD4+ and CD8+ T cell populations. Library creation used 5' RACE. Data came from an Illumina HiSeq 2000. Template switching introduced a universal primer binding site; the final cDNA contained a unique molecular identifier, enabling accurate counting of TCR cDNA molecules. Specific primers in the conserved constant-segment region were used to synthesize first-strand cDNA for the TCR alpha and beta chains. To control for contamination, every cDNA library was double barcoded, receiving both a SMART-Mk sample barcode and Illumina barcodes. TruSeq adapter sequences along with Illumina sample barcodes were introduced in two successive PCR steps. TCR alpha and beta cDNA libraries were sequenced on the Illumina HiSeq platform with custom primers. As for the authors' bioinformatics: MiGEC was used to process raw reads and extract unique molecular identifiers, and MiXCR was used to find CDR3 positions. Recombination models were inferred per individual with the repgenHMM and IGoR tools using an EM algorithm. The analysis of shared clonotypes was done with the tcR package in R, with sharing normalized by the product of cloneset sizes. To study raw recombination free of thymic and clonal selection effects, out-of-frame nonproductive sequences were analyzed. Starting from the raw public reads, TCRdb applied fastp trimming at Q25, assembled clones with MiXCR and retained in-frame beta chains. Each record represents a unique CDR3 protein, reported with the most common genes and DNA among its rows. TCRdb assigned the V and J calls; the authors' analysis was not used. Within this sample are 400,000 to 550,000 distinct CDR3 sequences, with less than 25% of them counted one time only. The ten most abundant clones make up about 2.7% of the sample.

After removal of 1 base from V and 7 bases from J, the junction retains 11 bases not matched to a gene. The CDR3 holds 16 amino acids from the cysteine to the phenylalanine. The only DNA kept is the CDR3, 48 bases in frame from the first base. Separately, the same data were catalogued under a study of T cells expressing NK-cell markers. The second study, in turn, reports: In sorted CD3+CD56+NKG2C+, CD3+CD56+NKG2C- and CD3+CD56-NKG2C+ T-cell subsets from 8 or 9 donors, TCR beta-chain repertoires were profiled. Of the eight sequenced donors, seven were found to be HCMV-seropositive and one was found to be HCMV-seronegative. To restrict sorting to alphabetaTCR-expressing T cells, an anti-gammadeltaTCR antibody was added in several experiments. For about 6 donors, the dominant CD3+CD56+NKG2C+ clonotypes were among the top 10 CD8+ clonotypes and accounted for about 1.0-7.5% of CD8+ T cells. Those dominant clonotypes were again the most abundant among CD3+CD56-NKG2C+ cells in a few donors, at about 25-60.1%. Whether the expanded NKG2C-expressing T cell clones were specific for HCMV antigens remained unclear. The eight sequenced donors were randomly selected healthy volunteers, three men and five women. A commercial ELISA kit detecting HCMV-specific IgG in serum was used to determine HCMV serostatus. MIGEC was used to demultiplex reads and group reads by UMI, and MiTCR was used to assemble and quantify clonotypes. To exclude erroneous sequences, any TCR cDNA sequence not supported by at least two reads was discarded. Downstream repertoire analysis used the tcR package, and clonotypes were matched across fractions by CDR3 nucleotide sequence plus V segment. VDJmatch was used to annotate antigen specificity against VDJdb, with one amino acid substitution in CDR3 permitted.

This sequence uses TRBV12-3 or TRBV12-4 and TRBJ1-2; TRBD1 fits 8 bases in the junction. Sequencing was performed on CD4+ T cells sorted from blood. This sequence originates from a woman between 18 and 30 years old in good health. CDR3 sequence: CASSLGQGAEIFGYTF. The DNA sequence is TGTGCCAGCAGTTTAGGTCAGGGGGCCGAAATTTTTGGCTACACCTTC.